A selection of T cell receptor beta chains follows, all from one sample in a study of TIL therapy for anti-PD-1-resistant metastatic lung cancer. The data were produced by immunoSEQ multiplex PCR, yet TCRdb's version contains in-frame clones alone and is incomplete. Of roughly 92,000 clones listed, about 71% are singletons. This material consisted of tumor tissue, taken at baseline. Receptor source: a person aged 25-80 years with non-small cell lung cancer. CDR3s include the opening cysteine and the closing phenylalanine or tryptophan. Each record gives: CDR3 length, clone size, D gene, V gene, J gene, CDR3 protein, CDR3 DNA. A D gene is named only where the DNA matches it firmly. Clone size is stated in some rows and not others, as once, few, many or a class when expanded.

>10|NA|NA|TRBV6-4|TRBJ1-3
CASKGNTIYF
TGTGCCAGCAAGGGAAACACCATATATTTT
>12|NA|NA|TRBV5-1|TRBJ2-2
CASSLGRWELFF
TGCGCCAGCAGCTTGGGGAGGTGGGAGCTGTTTTTT
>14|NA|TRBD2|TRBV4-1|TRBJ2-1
CASSQEGTRNEQFF
TGCGCCAGCAGCCAAGAAGGGACTAGAAATGAGCAGTTCTTC
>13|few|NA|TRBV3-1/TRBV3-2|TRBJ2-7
CASSYRGRYEQYF
TGTGCCAGCAGTTACCGGGGGCGCTACGAGCAGTACTTC
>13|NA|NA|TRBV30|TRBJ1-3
CAWSPNSGNTIYF
TGTGCCTGGAGTCCTAACTCTGGAAACACCATATATTTT
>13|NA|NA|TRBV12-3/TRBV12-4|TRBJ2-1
CASSLQGYNEQFF
TGTGCCAGCAGTTTACAGGGATACAATGAGCAGTTCTTC
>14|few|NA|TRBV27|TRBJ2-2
CASRTPTNTGELFF
TGTGCCAGCAGGACACCAACGAACACCGGGGAGCTGTTTTTT
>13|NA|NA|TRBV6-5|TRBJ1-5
CASSLTGNQPQHF
TGTGCCAGCAGCTTAACAGGGAATCAGCCCCAGCATTTT
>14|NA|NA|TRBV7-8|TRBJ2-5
CASRHRDLQETQYF
TGTGCCAGCAGACACAGGGATTTACAAGAGACCCAGTACTTC
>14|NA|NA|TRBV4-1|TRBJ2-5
CASSPPGGEETQYF
TGCGCCAGCAGCCCACCAGGGGGGGAAGAGACCCAGTACTTC
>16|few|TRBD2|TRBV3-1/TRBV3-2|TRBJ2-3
CASSHGGGGADDTQYF
TGTGCCAGCAGCCATGGGGGCGGGGGGGCCGACGATACGCAGTATTTT
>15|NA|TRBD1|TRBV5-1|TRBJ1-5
CASSLTGALYQPQHF
TGCGCCAGCAGCCTGACAGGGGCTTTGTATCAGCCCCAGCATTTT
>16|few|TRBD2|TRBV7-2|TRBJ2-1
CASSSLLSGLANEQFF
TGTGCCAGCAGCTCTCTGTTGTCGGGACTAGCCAATGAGCAGTTCTTC
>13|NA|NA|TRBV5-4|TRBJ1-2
CASSLESSYGYTF
TGTGCCAGCAGCTTGGAATCCTCCTATGGCTACACCTTC
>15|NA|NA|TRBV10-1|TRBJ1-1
CASSDSGTPNTEAFF
TGCGCCAGCAGTGATAGTGGGACACCGAACACTGAAGCTTTCTTT
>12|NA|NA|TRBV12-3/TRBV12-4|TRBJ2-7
CASRSEGYEQYF
TGTGCCAGCAGGTCCGAGGGCTACGAGCAGTACTTC
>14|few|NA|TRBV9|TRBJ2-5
CASSPEVRGGTQYF
TGTGCCAGCAGCCCGGAGGTCCGAGGGGGGACCCAGTACTTC
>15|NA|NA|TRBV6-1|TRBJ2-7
CASSDRGRDSEEQYF
TGTGCCAGCAGTGATCGAGGGAGGGACAGCGAAGAGCAGTACTTC
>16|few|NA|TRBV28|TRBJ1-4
CASSLRTATTNEKLFF
TGTGCCAGCAGTCTGCGGACAGCCACAACTAATGAAAAACTGTTTTTT
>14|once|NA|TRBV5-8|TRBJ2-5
CASSLDRGVETQYF
TGTGCCAGCAGCTTGGATAGAGGGGTAGAGACCCAGTACTTC
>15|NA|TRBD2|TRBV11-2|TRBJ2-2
CASSHTSGPTGELFF
TGTGCCAGCAGCCATACTAGCGGGCCCACCGGGGAGCTGTTTTTT
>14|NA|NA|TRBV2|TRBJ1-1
CASSGAGTNTEAFF
TGTGCCAGCAGTGGAGCAGGGACGAACACTGAAGCTTTCTTT
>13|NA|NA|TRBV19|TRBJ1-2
CASSILTGNGYTF
TGTGCCAGTAGTATCTTGACTGGGAATGGCTACACCTTC
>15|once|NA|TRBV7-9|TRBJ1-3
CASSLASGAGNTIYF
TGTGCCAGCAGCTTAGCCTCAGGGGCTGGAAACACCATATATTTT
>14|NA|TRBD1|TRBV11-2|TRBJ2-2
CASSPRGITGELFF
TGTGCCAGCAGCCCCAGGGGGATCACCGGGGAGCTGTTTTTT
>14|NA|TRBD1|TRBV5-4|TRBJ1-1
CASSRRQGDTEAFF
TGTGCCAGCAGCCGTCGACAGGGGGACACTGAAGCTTTCTTT
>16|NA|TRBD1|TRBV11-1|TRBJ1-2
CASSLSGTGVNYGYTF
TGTGCCAGCAGCCTATCCGGGACAGGGGTAAACTATGGCTACACCTTC
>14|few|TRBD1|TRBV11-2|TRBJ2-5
CASSPLQGARTQYF
TGTGCCAGCAGCCCGCTACAGGGGGCGCGGACCCAGTACTTC
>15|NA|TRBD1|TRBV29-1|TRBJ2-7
CSVELDRADSYEQYF
TGCAGCGTTGAGTTGGACAGGGCCGACTCCTACGAGCAGTACTTC
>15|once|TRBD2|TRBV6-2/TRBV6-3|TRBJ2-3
CASSWGLAFTDTQYF
TGTGCCAGCAGTTGGGGACTAGCGTTCACAGATACGCAGTATTTT
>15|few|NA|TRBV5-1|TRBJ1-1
CASSLVGAGNTEAFF
TGCGCCAGCAGCTTGGTTGGAGCAGGGAACACTGAAGCTTTCTTT
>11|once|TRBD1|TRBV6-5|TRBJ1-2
CASGQGFGYTF
TGTGCCAGCGGACAGGGGTTTGGCTACACCTTC
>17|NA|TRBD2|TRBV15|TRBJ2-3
CATERGASGKGTDTQYF
TGTGCCACGGAACGCGGGGCTAGCGGGAAAGGAACAGATACGCAGTATTTT
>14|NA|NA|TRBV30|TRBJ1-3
CAWSVRADARGLYF
TGTGCCTGGAGTGTACGGGCGGATGCCCGGGGACTATATTTT
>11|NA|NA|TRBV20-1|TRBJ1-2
CSVRDTYGYTF
TGCAGTGTGCGGGATACGTATGGCTACACCTTC
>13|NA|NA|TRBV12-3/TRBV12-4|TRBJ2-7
CASCQGTPGEQYF
TGTGCCAGCTGTCAGGGGACCCCCGGCGAGCAGTACTTC
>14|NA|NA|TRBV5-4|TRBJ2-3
CASTFDSPTDTQYF
TGTGCCAGCACCTTTGACAGCCCCACAGATACGCAGTATTTT
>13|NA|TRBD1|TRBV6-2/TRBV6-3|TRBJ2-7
CASSYRTGVEQYF
TGTGCCAGCAGTTACAGGACAGGGGTCGAGCAGTACTTC
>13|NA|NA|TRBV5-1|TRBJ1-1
CASSVSGATEAFF
TGCGCCAGCAGCGTTTCCGGGGCCACTGAAGCTTTCTTT
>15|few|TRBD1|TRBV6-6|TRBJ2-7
CASSIPGQATYEQYF
TGTGCCAGCAGCATCCCGGGACAGGCCACCTACGAGCAGTACTTC
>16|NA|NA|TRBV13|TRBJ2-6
CASSLRRSSGANVLTF
TGTGCCAGCAGCTTAAGACGGAGCTCTGGGGCCAACGTCCTGACTTTC